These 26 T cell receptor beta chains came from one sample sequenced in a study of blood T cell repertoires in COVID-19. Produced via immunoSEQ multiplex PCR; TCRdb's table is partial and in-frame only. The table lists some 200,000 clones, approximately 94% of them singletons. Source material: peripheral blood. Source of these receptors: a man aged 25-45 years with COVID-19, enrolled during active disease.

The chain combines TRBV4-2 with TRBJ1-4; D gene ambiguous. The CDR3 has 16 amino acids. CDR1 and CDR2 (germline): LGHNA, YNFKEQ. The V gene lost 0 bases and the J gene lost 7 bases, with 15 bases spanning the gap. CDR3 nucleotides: TGTGCCAGCAGCCAAGATCGGGGAGGAGAGCGTGAAAAACTGTTTTTT. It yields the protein CASSQDRGGEREKLFF.

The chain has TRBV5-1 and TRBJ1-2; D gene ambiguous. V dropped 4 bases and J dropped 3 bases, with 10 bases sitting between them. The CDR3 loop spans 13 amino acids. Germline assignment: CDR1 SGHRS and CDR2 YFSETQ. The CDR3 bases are TGCGCCAGCAGCCCAACACCAGACTATGGCTACACCTTC. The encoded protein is CASSPTPDYGYTF.

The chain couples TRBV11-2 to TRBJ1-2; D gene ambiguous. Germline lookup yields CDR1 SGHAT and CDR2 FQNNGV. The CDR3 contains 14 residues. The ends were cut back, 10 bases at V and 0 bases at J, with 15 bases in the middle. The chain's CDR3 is CANTDGETNYGYTF. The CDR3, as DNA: TGTGCCAACACCGACGGGGAAACTAACTATGGCTACACCTTC.

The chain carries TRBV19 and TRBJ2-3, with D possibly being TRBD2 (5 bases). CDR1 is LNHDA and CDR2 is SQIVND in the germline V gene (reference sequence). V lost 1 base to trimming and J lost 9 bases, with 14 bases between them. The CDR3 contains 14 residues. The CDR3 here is CASSIGGREVTQYF. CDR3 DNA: TGTGCCAGTAGTATAGGAGGCCGGGAAGTAACGCAGTATTTT.

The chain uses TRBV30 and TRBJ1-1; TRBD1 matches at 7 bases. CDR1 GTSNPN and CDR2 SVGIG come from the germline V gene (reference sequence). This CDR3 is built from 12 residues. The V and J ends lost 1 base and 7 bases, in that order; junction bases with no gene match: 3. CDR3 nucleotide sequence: TGTGCCTGGAGTGCCCAGGGGGTTGAAGCTTTCTTT. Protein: CAWSAQGVEAFF.

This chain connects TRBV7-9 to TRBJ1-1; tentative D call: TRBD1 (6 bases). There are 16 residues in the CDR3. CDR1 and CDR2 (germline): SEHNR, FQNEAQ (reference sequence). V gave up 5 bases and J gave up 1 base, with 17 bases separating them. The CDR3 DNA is TGTGCCAGCAGCGTTCATAACACAGGGAGGAACACTGAAGCTTTCTTT. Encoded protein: CASSVHNTGRNTEAFF.

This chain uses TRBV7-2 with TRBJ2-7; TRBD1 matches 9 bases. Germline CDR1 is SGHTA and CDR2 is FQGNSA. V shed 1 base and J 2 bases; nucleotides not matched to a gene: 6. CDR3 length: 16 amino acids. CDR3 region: CASSLGDRDYAYEQYF. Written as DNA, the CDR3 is TGTGCCAGCAGCTTAGGGGACAGGGATTACGCCTACGAGCAGTACTTC. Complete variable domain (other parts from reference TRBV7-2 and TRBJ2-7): GAGVSQSPSNKVTEKGKDVELRCDPISGHTALYWYRQSLGQGLEFLIYFQGNSAPDKSGLPSDRFSAERTGGSVSTLTIQRTQQEDSAVYLCASSLGDRDYAYEQYFGPGTRLTVT.

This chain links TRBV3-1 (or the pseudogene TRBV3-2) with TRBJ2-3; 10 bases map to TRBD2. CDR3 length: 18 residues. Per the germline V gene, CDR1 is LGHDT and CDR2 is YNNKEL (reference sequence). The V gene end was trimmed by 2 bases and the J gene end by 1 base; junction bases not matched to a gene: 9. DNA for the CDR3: TGTGCCAGCAGCCAATCTGAGCGGGGGGGGTGGGGCACAGATACGCAGTATTTT. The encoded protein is CASSQSERGGWGTDTQYF.

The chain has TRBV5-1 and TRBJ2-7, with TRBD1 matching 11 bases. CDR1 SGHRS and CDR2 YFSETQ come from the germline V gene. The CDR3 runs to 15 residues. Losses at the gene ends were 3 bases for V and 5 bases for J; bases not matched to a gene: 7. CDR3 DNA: TGCGCCAGCAGCTCCCTCGGGACAGGGGGGAACGAGCAGTACTTC. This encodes CASSSLGTGGNEQYF.

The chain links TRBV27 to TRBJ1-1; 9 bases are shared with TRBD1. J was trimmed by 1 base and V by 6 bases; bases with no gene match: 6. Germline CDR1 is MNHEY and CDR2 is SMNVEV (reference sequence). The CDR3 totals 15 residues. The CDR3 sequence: CASRGTGKGNTEAFF. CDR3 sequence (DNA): TGTGCCAGCAGAGGGACAGGGAAAGGGAACACTGAAGCTTTCTTT.

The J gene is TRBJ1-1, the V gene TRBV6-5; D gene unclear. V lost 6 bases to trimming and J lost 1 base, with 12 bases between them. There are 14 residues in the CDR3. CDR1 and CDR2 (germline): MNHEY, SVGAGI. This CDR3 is CASSKHQQNTEAFF. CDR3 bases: TGTGCCAGCAGCAAACACCAACAGAACACTGAAGCTTTCTTT.

The CDR3, as DNA: TGTGCCAGCAGCTTGGCTGGGACAGAAAATCAGCCCCAGCATTTT. Its translation is CASSLAGTENQPQHF. V and J are TRBV7-6 and TRBJ1-5; 7 nucleotides agree with TRBD1. The J segment lost 4 bases and the V segment lost 3 bases, leaving 6 bases of the junction unmatched. There are 15 residues in the CDR3. Germline assignment: CDR1 SGHVS and CDR2 FNYEAQ. Looking up the rest from reference TRBV7-6 and TRBJ1-5 gives the full variable domain: GAGVSQSPRYKVTKRGQDVALRCDPISGHVSLYWYRQALGQGPEFLTYFNYEAQQDKSGLPNDRFSAERPEGSISTLTIQRTEQRDSAMYRCASSLAGTENQPQHFGDGTRLSIL.

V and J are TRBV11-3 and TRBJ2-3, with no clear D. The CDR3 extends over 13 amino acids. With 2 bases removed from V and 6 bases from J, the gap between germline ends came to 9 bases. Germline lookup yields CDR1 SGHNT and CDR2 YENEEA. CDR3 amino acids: CASSLSPKDTQYF. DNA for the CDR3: TGTGCCAGCAGCTTAAGCCCCAAGGATACGCAGTATTTT.

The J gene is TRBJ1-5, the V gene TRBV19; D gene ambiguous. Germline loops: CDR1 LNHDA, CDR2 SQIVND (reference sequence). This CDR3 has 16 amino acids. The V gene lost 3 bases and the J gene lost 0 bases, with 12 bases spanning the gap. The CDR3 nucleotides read TGTGCCAGTAGTATCCCACAGCCACTTAGCAATCAGCCCCAGCATTTT. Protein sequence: CASSIPQPLSNQPQHF.

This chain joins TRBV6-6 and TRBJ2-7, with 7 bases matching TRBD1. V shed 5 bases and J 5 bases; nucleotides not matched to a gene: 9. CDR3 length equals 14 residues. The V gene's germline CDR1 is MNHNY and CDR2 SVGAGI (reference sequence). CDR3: CASSLPDRAHEQYF. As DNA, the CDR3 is TGTGCCAGCAGTCTTCCCGACAGGGCTCACGAGCAGTACTTC.

CDR3 DNA sequence: TGCGCCAGCAGCTTGGCAGGGCGGGGGGAAGAGACCCAGTACTTC. The encoded protein is CASSLAGRGEETQYF. V gene TRBV5-1 combines with J gene TRBJ2-5, with TRBD2 matching 8 bases. The CDR3 runs to 15 residues. CDR1 SGHRS and CDR2 YFSETQ come from the germline V gene. Trimming at V came to 0 bases and at J to 3 bases, leaving 4 bases not matched to a gene.

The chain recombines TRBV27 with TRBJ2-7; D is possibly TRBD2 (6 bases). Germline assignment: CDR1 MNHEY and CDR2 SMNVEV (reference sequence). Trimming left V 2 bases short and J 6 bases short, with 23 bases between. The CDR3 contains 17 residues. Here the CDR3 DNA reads TGTGCCAGCAGTTTACGCCCCGGGGGTAGCTTTCCGCTCGAGCAGTACTTC. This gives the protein CASSLRPGGSFPLEQYF.

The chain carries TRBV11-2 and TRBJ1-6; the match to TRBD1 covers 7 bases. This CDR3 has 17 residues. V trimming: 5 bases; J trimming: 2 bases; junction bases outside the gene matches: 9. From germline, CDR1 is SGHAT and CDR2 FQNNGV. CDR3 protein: CASSAAGGSAYNSPLHF. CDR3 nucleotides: TGTGCCAGCAGCGCAGCAGGGGGTAGCGCCTATAATTCACCCCTCCACTTT.

In DNA form, the CDR3 reads TGTGCCGTCATCCGGACAGGGGAGAATCAGCCCCAGCATTTT. It translates to CAVIRTGENQPQHF. The chain links TRBV21-1 to TRBJ1-5; the table's D call, TRBD1, was not checked against the DNA. TRBV21-1 is given as a pseudogene. This CDR3 has 14 residues.

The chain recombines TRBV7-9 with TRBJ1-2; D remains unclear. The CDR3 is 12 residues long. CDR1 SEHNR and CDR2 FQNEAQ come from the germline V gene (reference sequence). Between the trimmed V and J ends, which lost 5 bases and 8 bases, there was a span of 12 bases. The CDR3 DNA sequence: TGTGCCAGCAGCCCGTCCCTGGAGGGCTACACCTTC. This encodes CASSPSLEGYTF. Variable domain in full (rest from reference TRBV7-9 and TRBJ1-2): DTGVSQNPRHKITKRGQNVTFRCDPISEHNRLYWYRQTLGQGPEFLTYFQNEAQLEKSRLLSDRFSAERPKGSFSTLEIQRTEQGDSAMYLCASSPSLEGYTFGSGTRLTVV.

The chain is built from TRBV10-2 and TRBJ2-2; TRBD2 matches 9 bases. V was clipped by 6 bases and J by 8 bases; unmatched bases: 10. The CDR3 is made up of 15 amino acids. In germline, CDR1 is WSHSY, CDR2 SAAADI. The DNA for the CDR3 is TGCGCCAGCAGCCTGACTAGCGGAGAAGCTGGGGAGCTGTTTTTT. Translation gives CASSLTSGEAGELFF.

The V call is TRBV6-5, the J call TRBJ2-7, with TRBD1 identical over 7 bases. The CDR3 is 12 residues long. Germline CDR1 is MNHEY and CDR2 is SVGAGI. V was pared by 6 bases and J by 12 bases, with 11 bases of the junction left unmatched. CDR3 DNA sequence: TGTGCCAGCAGCCCAGCAAAGGGGGCCGTGTACTTC. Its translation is CASSPAKGAVYF.

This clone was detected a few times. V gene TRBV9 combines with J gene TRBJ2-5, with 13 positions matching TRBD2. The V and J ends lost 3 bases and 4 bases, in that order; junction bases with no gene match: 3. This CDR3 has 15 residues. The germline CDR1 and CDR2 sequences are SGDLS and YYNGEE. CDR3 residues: CASSGTSGGGETQYF. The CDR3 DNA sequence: TGTGCCAGCAGCGGGACTAGCGGGGGTGGAGAGACCCAGTACTTC. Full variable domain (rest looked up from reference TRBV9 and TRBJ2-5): DSGVTQTPKHLITATGQRVTLRCSPRSGDLSVYWYQQSLDQGLQFLIQYYNGEERAKGNILERFSAQQFPDLHSELNLSSLELGDSALYFCASSGTSGGGETQYFGPGTRLLVL.

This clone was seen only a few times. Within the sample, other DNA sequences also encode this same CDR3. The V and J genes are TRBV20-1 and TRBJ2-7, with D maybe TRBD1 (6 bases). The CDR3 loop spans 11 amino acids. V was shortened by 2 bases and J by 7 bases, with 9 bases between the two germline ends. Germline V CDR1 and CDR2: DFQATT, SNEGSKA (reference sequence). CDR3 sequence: CSARSGHEQYF. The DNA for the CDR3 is TGCAGTGCTAGATCGGGACATGAGCAGTACTTC.

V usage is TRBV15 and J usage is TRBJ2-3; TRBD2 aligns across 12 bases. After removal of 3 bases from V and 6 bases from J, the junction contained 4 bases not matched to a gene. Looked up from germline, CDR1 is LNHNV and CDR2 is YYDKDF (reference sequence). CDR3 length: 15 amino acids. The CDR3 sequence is CATSSLAGGGDTQYF. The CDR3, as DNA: TGTGCCACCAGCAGTCTAGCGGGGGGGGGCGATACGCAGTATTTT.

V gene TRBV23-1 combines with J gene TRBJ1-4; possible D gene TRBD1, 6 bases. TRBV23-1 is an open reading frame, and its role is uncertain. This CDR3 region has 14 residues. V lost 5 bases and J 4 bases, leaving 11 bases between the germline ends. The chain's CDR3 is CASSLWTDNEKLFF. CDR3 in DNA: TGCGCCAGCAGTTTATGGACAGATAATGAAAAACTGTTTTTT.